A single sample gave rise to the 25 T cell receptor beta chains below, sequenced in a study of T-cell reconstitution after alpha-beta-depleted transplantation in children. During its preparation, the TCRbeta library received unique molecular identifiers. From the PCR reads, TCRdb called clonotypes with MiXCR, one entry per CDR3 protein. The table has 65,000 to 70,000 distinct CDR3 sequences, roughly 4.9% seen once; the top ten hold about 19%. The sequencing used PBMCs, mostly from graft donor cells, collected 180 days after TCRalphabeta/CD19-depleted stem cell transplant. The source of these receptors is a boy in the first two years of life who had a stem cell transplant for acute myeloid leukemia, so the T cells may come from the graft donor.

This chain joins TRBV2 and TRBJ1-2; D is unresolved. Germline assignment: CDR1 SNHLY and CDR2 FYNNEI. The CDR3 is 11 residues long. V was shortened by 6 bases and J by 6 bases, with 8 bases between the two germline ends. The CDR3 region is CASRADHGYTF. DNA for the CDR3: TGTGCCAGCAGGGCCGATCATGGCTACACCTTC.

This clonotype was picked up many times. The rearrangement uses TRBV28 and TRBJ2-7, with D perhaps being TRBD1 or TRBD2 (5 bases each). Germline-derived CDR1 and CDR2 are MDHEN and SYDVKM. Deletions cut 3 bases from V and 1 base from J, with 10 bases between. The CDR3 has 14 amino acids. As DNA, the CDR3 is TGTGCCAGCAGTTTGGGGCGGGTTTCCTACGAGCAGTACTTC. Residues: CASSLGRVSYEQYF.

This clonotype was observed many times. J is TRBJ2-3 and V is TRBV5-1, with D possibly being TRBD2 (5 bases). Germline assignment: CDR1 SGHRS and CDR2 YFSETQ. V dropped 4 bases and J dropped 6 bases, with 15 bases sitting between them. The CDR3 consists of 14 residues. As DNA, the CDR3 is TGCGCCAGCAGCACCTACCTGGAGGCCGATACGCAGTATTTT. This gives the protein CASSTYLEADTQYF.

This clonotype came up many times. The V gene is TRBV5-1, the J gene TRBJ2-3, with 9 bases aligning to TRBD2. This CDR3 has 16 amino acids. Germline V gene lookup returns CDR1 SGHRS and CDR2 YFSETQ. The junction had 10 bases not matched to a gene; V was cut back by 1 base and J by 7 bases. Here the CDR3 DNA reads TGCGCCAGCAGCTTGCCTAGCGGGAATAGCCCGAATACGCAGTATTTT. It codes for CASSLPSGNSPNTQYF.

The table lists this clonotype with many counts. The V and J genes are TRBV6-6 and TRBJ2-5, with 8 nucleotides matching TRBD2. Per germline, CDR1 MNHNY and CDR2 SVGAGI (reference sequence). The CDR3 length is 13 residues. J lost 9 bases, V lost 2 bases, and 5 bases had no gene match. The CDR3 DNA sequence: TGTGCCAGCAGTTACGGTTCCGGGGGGGCCCAGTACTTC. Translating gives CASSYGSGGAQYF.

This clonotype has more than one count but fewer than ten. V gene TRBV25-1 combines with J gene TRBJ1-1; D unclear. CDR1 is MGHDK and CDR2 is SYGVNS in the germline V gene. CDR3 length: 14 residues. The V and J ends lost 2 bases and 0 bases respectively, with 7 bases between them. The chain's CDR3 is CASSEKALNTEAFF. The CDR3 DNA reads TGTGCCAGCAGTGAAAAGGCCCTGAACACTGAAGCTTTCTTT.

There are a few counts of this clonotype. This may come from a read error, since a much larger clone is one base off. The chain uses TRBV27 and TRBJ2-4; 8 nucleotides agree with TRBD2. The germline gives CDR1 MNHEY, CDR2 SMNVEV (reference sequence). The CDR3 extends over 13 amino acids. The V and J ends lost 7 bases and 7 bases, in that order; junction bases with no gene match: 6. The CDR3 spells CASTEGGGNIQYF. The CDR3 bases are TGTGCCAGCACCGAGGGCGGGGGGAACATTCAGTACTTC.

CDR3 residues: CAMGPGGGRSYV. The CDR3 DNA reads TGTGCCATGGGCCCGGGGGGGGGCCGGTCGTACGTC. This chain uses TRBV5-2 with TRBJ2-7; TRBD1 was called by the table and not checked on the DNA. TRBV5-2 is shown as a pseudogene. The CDR3 loop spans 12 amino acids.

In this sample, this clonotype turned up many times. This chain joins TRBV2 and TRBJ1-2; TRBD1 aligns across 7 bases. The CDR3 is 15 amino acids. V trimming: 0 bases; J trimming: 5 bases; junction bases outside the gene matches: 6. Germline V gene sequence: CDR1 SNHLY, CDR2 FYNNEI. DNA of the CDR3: TGTGCCAGCAGTGAAGCCGAGACAGGGCTATATGGCTACACCTTC. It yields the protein CASSEAETGLYGYTF.

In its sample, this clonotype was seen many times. The CDR3 DNA follows: TGCGCCAGCAGCTTGAGAGGGGGCCCTTACAATGAGCAGTTCTTC. It is translated as CASSLRGGPYNEQFF. The chain carries TRBV5-1 and TRBJ2-1, with 7 bases that match TRBD1. From germline, CDR1 is SGHRS and CDR2 YFSETQ. CDR3 length equals 15 residues. V trimming: 1 base; J trimming: 4 bases; junction bases outside the gene matches: 5.

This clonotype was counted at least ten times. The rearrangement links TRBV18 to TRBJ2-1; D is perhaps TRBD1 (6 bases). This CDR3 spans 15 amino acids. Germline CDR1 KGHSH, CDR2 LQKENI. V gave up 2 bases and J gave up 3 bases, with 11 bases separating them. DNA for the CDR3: TGTGCCAGCTCACCATCCCAGGGACACTACAATGAGCAGTTCTTC. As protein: CASSPSQGHYNEQFF.

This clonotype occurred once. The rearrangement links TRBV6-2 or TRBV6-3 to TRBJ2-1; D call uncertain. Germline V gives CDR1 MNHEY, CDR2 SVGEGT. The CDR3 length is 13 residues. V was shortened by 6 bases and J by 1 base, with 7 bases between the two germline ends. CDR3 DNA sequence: TGTGCCAGCAGGGAGATATCCTACAATGAGCAGTTCTTC. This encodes CASREISYNEQFF.

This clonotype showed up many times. In DNA, the CDR3 is TGCAGTGCAATAGAGCCCCGGGAAGTCACAGATACGCAGTATTTT. This gives the protein CSAIEPREVTDTQYF. The chain employs TRBV20-1 and TRBJ2-3; possible D gene TRBD2, 5 bases. The CDR3 spans 15 residues. Germline CDR1 is DFQATT and CDR2 is SNEGSKA (reference sequence). Deletions cut 6 bases from V and 2 bases from J, with 18 bases between.

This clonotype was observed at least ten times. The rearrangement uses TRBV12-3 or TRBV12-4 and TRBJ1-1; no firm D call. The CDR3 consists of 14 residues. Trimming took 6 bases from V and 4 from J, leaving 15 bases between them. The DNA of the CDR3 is TGTGCCAGCAGGCCTGACCTGGTCGGCACTGAAGCTTTCTTT. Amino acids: CASRPDLVGTEAFF.

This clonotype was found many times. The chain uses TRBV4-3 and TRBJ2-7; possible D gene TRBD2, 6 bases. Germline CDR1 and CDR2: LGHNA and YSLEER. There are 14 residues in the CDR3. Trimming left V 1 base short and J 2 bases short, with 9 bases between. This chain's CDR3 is CASSQVAGPYEQYF. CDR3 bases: TGCGCCAGCAGCCAAGTCGCGGGGCCCTACGAGCAGTACTTC.

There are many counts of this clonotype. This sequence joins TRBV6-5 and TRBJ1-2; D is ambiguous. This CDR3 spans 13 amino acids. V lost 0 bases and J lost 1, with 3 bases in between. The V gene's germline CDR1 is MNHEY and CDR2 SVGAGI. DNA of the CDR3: TGTGCCAGCAGTTACTCGGTTAACTATGGCTACACCTTC. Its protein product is CASSYSVNYGYTF.

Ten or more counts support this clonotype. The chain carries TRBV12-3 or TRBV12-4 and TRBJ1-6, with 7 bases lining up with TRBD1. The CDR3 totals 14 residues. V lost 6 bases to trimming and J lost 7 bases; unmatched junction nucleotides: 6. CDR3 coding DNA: TGTGCCAGCAGCCCGGGACAGAGGAATTCACCCCTCCACTTT. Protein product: CASSPGQRNSPLHF.

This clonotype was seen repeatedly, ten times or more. CDR3 amino acids: CASQGATGELFF. The CDR3 region has the DNA TGTGCCTCGCAGGGGGCAACCGGGGAGCTGTTTTTT. J is TRBJ2-2 and V is TRBV12-3 or TRBV12-4, with TRBD1 identical over 8 bases. CDR3 size: 12 residues. V shed 11 bases and J 5 bases; nucleotides not matched to a gene: 4.

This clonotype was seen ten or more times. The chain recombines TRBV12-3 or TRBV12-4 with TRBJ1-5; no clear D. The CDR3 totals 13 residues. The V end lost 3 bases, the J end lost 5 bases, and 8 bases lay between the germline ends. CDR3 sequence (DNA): TGTGCCAGCAGTTTGGCCGTTCATCAGCCCCAGCATTTT. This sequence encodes CASSLAVHQPQHF.

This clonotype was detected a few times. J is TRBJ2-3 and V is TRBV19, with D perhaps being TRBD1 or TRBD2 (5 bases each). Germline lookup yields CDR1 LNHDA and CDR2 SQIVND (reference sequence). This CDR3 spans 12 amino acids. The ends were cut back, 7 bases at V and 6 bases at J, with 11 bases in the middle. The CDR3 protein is CASTGTTDTQYF. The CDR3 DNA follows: TGTGCCAGTACCGGGACCACGGATACGCAGTATTTT.

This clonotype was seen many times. The CDR3 DNA sequence: TGTGCCAGCAGGGACACCGCGAACACCGGGGAGCTGTTTTTT. Translating gives CASRDTANTGELFF. This chain links TRBV9 with TRBJ2-2, with a tentative D call TRBD1 (5 bases). The germline V gene has CDR1 SGDLS and CDR2 YYNGEE. V was shortened by 5 bases and J by 0 bases, with 8 bases between the two germline ends. The CDR3 spans 14 residues.

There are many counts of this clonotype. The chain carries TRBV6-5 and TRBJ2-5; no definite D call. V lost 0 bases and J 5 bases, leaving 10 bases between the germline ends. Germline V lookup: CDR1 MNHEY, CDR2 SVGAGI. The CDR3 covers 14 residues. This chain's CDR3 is CASSYSWSRETQYF. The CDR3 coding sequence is TGTGCCAGCAGTTACTCGTGGAGCAGGGAGACCCAGTACTTC.

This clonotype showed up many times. CDR3 loop: CASSLGGGYSTDTQYF. In DNA form, the CDR3 reads TGTGCCAGCAGCTTAGGGGGGGGGTATAGCACAGATACGCAGTATTTT. The chain combines TRBV7-2 with TRBJ2-3; the match to TRBD2 covers 7 bases. Germline V lookup: CDR1 SGHTA, CDR2 FQGNSA. V gave up 1 base and J gave up 0 bases; unmatched junction bases: 4. The CDR3 is 16 residues long.

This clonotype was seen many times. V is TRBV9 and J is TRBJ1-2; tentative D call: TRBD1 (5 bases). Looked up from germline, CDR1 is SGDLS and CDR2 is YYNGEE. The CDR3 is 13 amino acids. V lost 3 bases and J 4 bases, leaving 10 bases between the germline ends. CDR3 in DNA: TGTGCCAGCAGCGCCGGGACCCTCTATGGCTACACCTTC. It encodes CASSAGTLYGYTF.

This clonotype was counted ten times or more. The CDR3 DNA follows: TGTGCCAGCAGTGAATGGTGGGCTATTAGCGGGGAAGGAAGAGATACGCAGTATTTT. Translated, it gives CASSEWWAISGEGRDTQYF. The rearrangement joins TRBV6-1 to TRBJ2-3; TRBD2 matches at 8 bases. Germline lookup yields CDR1 MNHNS and CDR2 SASEGT. The CDR3 consists of 19 residues. V lost 2 bases to trimming and J lost 5 bases; unmatched junction nucleotides: 18.